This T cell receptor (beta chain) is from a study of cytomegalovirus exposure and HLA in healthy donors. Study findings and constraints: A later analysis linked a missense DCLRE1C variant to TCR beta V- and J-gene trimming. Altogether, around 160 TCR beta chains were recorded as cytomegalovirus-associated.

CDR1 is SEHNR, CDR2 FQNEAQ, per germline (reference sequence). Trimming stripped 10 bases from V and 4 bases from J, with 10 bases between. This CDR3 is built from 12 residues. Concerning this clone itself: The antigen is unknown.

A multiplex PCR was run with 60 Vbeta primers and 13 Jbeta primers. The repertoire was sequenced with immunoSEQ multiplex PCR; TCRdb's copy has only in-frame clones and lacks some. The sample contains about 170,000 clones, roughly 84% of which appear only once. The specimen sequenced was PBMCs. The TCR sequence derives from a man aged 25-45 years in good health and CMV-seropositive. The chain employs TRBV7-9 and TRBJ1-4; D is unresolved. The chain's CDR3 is CATRQINEKLFF. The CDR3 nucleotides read TGTGCCACACGCCAGATTAATGAAAAACTGTTTTTT.